This is a list of T cell receptor beta chains from one sample in a study of T-cell memory formation after mild COVID-19. TCRdb processed the 5' RACE reads anew with MiXCR; each CDR3 protein has one entry. The data contain about 250,000 distinct CDR3 sequences, just over 15% of them singletons. Sequenced input: PBMCs or a T cell subset sorted from them (not recorded which). The receptors stem from an adult woman who had mild COVID-19 (a few samples of this study predate the infection). Cell type and time point are not known. Each CDR3 is given with its conserved first and last residue. Fields, in order: clone size, V gene, D gene, J gene, CDR3 protein, CDR3 DNA. A D gene is named only where the DNA matches it firmly. The listing skips clone size in some rows; elsewhere it reads once, few, many or a size class.

clone size: few; V gene: TRBV20-1; D gene: TRBD1; J gene: TRBJ1-5; CDR3 protein: CSARDRQTGGNQPQHF; CDR3 DNA: TGCAGTGCCCGGGACAGGCAGACCGGGGGAAATCAGCCCCAGCATTTT
clone size: .; V gene: TRBV12-3/TRBV12-4; D gene: TRBD1; J gene: TRBJ2-7; CDR3 protein: CASGDRGPYEQYF; CDR3 DNA: TGTGCCAGCGGAGACAGGGGCCCCTACGAGCAGTACTTC
clone size: .; V gene: TRBV5-1; D gene: TRBD2; J gene: TRBJ2-1; CDR3 protein: CASSLERGGNNEQFF; CDR3 DNA: TGCGCCAGCAGCTTGGAGCGGGGGGGAAACAATGAGCAGTTCTTC
clone size: few; V gene: TRBV5-1; D gene: .; J gene: TRBJ2-3; CDR3 protein: CASSLGATVSTDTQYF; CDR3 DNA: TGCGCCAGCAGCTTGGGAGCGACCGTTTCCACAGATACGCAGTATTTT
clone size: few; V gene: TRBV12-3/TRBV12-4; D gene: TRBD2; J gene: TRBJ2-3; CDR3 protein: CASSSGLAGDLRRYF; CDR3 DNA: TGTGCCAGCAGTTCAGGACTAGCGGGAGATCTCAGAAGGTATTTT
clone size: few; V gene: TRBV4-2; D gene: TRBD1; J gene: TRBJ1-2; CDR3 protein: CASSRRWGTGDYGYTF; CDR3 DNA: TGTGCCAGCAGCCGCCGGTGGGGGACAGGGGACTATGGCTACACCTTC
clone size: many; V gene: TRBV9; D gene: TRBD1; J gene: TRBJ2-3; CDR3 protein: CASSGPSWTGGLDTQYF; CDR3 DNA: TGTGCCAGCAGCGGCCCCAGTTGGACAGGGGGCTTAGATACGCAGTATTTT
clone size: .; V gene: TRBV14; D gene: .; J gene: TRBJ1-2; CDR3 protein: CASSQDGGGFYGYTF; CDR3 DNA: TGTGCCAGCAGCCAAGATGGCGGCGGTTTTTATGGCTACACCTTC
clone size: few; V gene: TRBV14; D gene: TRBD1; J gene: TRBJ1-1; CDR3 protein: CASSQTGTGRQTFF; CDR3 DNA: TGTGCCAGCAGCCAGACCGGGACAGGGAGGCAGACTTTCTTT
clone size: .; V gene: TRBV4-1; D gene: .; J gene: TRBJ2-1; CDR3 protein: CASSPGSPSLNEQFF; CDR3 DNA: TGCGCCAGCAGCCCCGGGAGCCCGTCCCTCAATGAGCAGTTCTTC
clone size: .; V gene: TRBV3-1; D gene: .; J gene: TRBJ2-7; CDR3 protein: CASSQRGSYEQYF; CDR3 DNA: TGTGCCAGCAGCCAACGGGGCTCCTACGAGCAGTACTTC
clone size: .; V gene: TRBV18; D gene: TRBD1; J gene: TRBJ1-2; CDR3 protein: CASSPFPRNRGRGYGYTF; CDR3 DNA: TGTGCCAGCTCACCGTTCCCCCGGAACAGGGGGCGGGGCTATGGCTACACCTTC
clone size: few; V gene: TRBV20-1; D gene: .; J gene: TRBJ1-1; CDR3 protein: CSAVPEAFF; CDR3 DNA: TGCAGTGCTGTCCCTGAAGCTTTCTTT
clone size: .; V gene: TRBV24-1; D gene: TRBD2; J gene: TRBJ2-1; CDR3 protein: CATSDPRGGDNEQFF; CDR3 DNA: TGTGCCACCAGTGACCCCCGGGGGGGGGACAATGAGCAGTTCTTC
clone size: .; V gene: TRBV5-1; D gene: .; J gene: TRBJ2-7; CDR3 protein: CASSPYSGQQFTYEQYF; CDR3 DNA: TGCGCCAGCAGCCCCTATAGCGGACAGCAGTTTACCTACGAGCAGTACTTC
clone size: .; V gene: TRBV24-1; D gene: TRBD1; J gene: TRBJ2-1; CDR3 protein: CATSAPRDSHPRNEQFF; CDR3 DNA: TGTGCCACCAGTGCTCCTAGGGACAGCCATCCCAGGAATGAGCAGTTCTTC
clone size: .; V gene: TRBV20-1; D gene: TRBD2; J gene: TRBJ2-5; CDR3 protein: CSASPRRGVQETQYF; CDR3 DNA: TGCAGTGCTAGCCCGCGGCGGGGGGTCCAAGAGACCCAGTACTTC
clone size: few; V gene: TRBV5-1; D gene: .; J gene: TRBJ1-1; CDR3 protein: CASSPAGGGTEAFF; CDR3 DNA: TGCGCCAGCAGCCCGGCGGGGGGAGGGACTGAAGCTTTCTTT
clone size: few; V gene: TRBV10-3; D gene: .; J gene: TRBJ1-1; CDR3 protein: CAISESGEGTEAFF; CDR3 DNA: TGTGCCATCAGTGAGTCGGGGGAGGGCACTGAAGCTTTCTTT
clone size: few; V gene: TRBV7-6; D gene: .; J gene: TRBJ1-1; CDR3 protein: CASSPGLENTEAFF; CDR3 DNA: TGTGCCAGCAGCCCCGGGTTAGAGAACACTGAAGCTTTCTTT
clone size: few; V gene: TRBV7-9; D gene: TRBD1; J gene: TRBJ2-3; CDR3 protein: CASSPGQGADTQYF; CDR3 DNA: TGTGCCAGCAGCCCCGGACAGGGAGCAGATACGCAGTATTTT
clone size: many; V gene: TRBV7-2; D gene: .; J gene: TRBJ1-2; CDR3 protein: CASSSETENYGYTF; CDR3 DNA: TGTGCCAGCAGCTCCGAGACGGAGAACTATGGCTACACCTTC
clone size: few; V gene: TRBV12-3/TRBV12-4; D gene: TRBD1; J gene: TRBJ1-1; CDR3 protein: CASIQTGPSTEAFF; CDR3 DNA: TGTGCCAGCATCCAGACAGGGCCGAGCACTGAAGCTTTCTTT